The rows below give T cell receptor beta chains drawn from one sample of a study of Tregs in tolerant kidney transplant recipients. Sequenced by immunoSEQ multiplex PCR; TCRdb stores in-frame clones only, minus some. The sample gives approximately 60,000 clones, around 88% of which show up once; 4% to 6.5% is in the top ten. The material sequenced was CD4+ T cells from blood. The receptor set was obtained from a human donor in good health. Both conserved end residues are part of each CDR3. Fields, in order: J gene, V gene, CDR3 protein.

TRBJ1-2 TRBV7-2 CASSSDRGSYGYTF
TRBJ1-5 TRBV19 CASSMSRPPTNNQPQHF
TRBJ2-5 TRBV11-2 CASSLEGLLEETQYF
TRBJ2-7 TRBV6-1 CASSEKGYSYEQYF
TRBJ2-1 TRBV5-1 CASTLRVAASHNEQFF
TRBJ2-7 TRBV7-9 CASSLATYEQYF
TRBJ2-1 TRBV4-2 CASSQGLAGGPGYNEQFF
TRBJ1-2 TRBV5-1 CASSLTGTTNYGYTF
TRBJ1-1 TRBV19 CASRKIGGRTEAFF
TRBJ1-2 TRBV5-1 CASSSLGQGNGYTF
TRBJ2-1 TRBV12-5 CASGPNRNPPYNEQFF
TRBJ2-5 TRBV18 CASSLLGQETQYF